The present TCR beta chain was sequenced within a study of blood T cell repertoires in COVID-19. Study-wide context: Sites across the United States, Italy and Spain contributed samples from acute and convalescent COVID-19.

V lost 3 bases to trimming and J lost 1 base, with 10 bases between them. The germline V gene encodes CDR1 SGHDT and CDR2 YYEEEE. CDR3 size: 14 residues. Source study methods: Amplification with reference gene primers provided the estimates of nucleated cell counts. Generated by immunoSEQ multiplex PCR, the TCRdb table keeps only in-frame clones and is missing some. V, J and clone size derive from that table, while D and trimming were established from the DNA sequence. This table has 170,000 or so clones, 85% to 95% appearing once. The chain has TRBV5-6 and TRBJ1-1; D may be TRBD1 (6 bases). Specimen: peripheral blood. The sequence came from a man aged 45-65 years with acute or convalescent COVID-19. DNA for the CDR3: TGTGCCAGCAGCTCGAGGGGGTGGAACACTGAAGCTTTCTTT. Its translation: CASSSRGWNTEAFF.